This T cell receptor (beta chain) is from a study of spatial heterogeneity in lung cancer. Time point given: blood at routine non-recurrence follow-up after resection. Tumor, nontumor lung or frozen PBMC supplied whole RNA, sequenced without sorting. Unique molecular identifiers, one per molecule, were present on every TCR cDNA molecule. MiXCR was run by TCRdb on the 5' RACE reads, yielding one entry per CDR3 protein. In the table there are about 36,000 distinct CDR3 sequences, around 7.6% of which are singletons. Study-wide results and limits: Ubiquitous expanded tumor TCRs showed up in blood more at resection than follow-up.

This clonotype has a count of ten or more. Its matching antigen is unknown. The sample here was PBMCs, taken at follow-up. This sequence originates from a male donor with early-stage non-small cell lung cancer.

For the CDR3, the DNA is TGCAGTGCTAGAGCAGAGGGACGGGAAAAACTGTTTTTT. The encoded protein is CSARAEGREKLFF. The chain couples TRBV20-1 to TRBJ1-4; D is possibly TRBD1 (5 bases). The CDR3 has 13 amino acids. V gave up 1 base and J gave up 8 bases, with 11 bases separating them. Looked up from germline, CDR1 is DFQATT and CDR2 is SNEGSKA (reference sequence).